This TCR beta chain was profiled in a study of OX40 agonist ivuxolimab in advanced cancers. Broadly, across the study: Ivuxolimab, which targeted the costimulatory receptor OX40 (CD134), was an agonistic, fully human IgG2 monoclonal antibody. Intravenous ivuxolimab was administered to patients every 2 weeks at six dose levels: 0.01, 0.1, 0.3, 1.5, 3 and 10 mg/kg. Among the roughly 52 dose-escalation patients, around 19 had hepatocellular carcinoma, about 15 melanoma, 9 renal cell carcinoma and 9 head and neck cancer. A male proportion of around 81% and a mean age of approximately 60 years, ranging from 23 to 79, were recorded for the dose-escalation cohort. Patients were allowed to have had prior anti-PD-1, anti-PD-L1 or anti-CTLA-4 therapy, and roughly 40% of the dose-escalation patients had been treated with checkpoint inhibitors. Partial responses occurred in three dose-escalation patients: two with cutaneous melanoma and one with hepatocellular carcinoma. The purpose of peripheral TCRbeta sequencing was to test whether ivuxolimab changed TCR sequence diversity and led to clonal T-cell expansion. The monotherapy dose-escalation portion (N ≈ 56 patients) of the phase I ivuxolimab trial is reported in the paper.

To sequence the TCRbeta CDR3 region, genomic DNA was isolated from the sorted cells. The immunoSEQ Assay was used to sequence the TCRbeta CDR3 regions. TCRdb stores this immuneACCESS table with in-frame sequences only. Part of the clones is absent; in the studies checked, under half of the shortfall reflects unresolved V genes, and no reason is known for the rest. This sample lists about 64,000 clones; around 93% were detected once. Less than 0.55% of the sample is taken by the ten largest. General findings and caveats noted by the study authors: The antigen specificity of the peripheral T cells that underwent clonal expansion was not determined. Low levels of normalized T-cell clonal expansion were also seen in some patients who did not respond. At doses of 0.1 to 3.0 mg/kg, clonal expansion of both CD4+ and CD8+ blood T cells was observed from baseline to week 6. Partial responders in the 0.1-3.0 mg/kg groups had among the lowest normalized peripheral clonal expansion, especially among CD8+ T cells. On average, CD8+ T cells showed more expanded clones than CD4+ T cells after ivuxolimab.

Concerning this clone itself: No cognate antigen has been identified for it. Base qualities are not provided; no much larger clone lies one nucleotide away.

The V end gives up 4 bases and the J end 1 base, leaving 0 bases in the junction not matched to a gene. CDR1 and CDR2 were assigned from the germline V gene (reference sequence) as LNHDA and SQIVND. The CDR3, from cysteine to phenylalanine, totals 14 residues. Only the CDR3 portion is preserved as DNA: 42 bases, with reading frame beginning at the first base. Patients with a history of autoimmune disease or receiving systemic immunosuppression were excluded from the trial. In every dose cohort, peripheral blood was drawn for TCR sequencing at baseline, cycle 4 day 1, and cycle 7 day 1. The samples were taken from a phase I, first-in-human, multicenter, open-label dose-escalation trial of ivuxolimab. Adults with locally advanced or metastatic melanoma, renal cell, hepatocellular, or head and neck squamous cell carcinoma were enrolled in the trial. Before TCR sequencing, CD4+ T cells and CD8+ T cells from peripheral blood were sorted into separate populations.

The clonotype originates from an adult with an advanced solid tumor such as melanoma, head and neck, liver or kidney cancer. The rearranged chain carries TRBV19 and TRBJ2-2; 7 of the junction bases match TRBD2. The sample consisted of CD4+ or CD8+ T cells sorted from blood, taken in a trial of the OX40 agonist ivuxolimab. The CDR3: CASSTSGNTGELFF. The DNA reads TGTGCCAGTAGTACTAGCGGGAACACCGGGGAGCTGTTTTTT.